This T cell receptor beta chain came from a study of T cell responses to AZD1222 COVID-19 vaccine. Study-wide points: Donor demographics were predominantly white British with a female majority; clonal diversity may be underestimated. Repertoire sampling occurred only after the peak T cell response. The span of vaccine-associated CD4 TCRs extended across spike, with dominance at 160-218 and 743-854.

Sequencing used immunoSEQ multiplex PCR; TCRdb keeps in-frame clones, though not all of them. The table records about 120,000 clones, almost 95% of them present only once. On this clone: Its antigen is undetermined.

The CDR3 covers 15 residues. Germline values: CDR1 SGHNT, CDR2 YENEEA. V gave up 5 bases and J gave up 1 base, with 11 bases separating them. Sequenced material: peripheral blood, taken 28 days after the second AZD1222 dose. The rearrangement joins TRBV11-3 to TRBJ2-2; D possibly uses TRBD1 or TRBD2 (5 bases each). The receptor was derived from an adult who received the AZD1222 COVID-19 vaccine. CDR3 protein: CASSQWGKNTGELFF. CDR3 bases: TGTGCCAGCAGCCAGTGGGGGAAGAACACCGGGGAGCTGTTTTTT.